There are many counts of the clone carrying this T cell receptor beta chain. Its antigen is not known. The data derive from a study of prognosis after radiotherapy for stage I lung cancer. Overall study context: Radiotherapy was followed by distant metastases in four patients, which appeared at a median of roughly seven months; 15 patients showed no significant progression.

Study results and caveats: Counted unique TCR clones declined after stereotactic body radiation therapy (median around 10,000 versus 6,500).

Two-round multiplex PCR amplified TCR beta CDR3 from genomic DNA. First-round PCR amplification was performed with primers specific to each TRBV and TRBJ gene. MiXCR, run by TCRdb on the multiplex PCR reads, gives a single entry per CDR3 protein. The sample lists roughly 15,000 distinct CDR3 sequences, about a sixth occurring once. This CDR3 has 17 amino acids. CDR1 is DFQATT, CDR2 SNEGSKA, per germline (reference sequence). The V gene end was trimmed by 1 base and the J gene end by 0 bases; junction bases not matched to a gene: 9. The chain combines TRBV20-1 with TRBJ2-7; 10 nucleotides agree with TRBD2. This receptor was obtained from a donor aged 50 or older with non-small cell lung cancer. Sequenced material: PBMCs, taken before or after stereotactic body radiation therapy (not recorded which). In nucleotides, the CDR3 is TGCAGTGCTAGAGCCTTCTTGGCTAGCGGGAGCTCCTACGAGCAGTACTTC. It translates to CSARAFLASGSSYEQYF.